This TCR beta chain derives from a study of patients and donors after allogeneic stem cell transplantation. TCRdb reprocessed the RT-PCR reads with MiXCR, giving one entry per CDR3 protein. The table shows under 200,000 distinct CDR3 sequences, with 30% occurring only once. The sequencing input was blood, either unsorted or a sorted T cell fraction (not recorded which). The receptor was derived from a human donor who was either an allogeneic HSCT recipient or a stem cell or donor lymphocyte infusion donor (not recorded which). It is not recorded whose cells these are; they may come from a transplant donor.

This chain's CDR3 is CASSVGQLTDTQYF. The CDR3, as DNA: TGTGCCAGCAGCGTGGGACAACTCACAGATACGCAGTATTTT. V and J are TRBV9 and TRBJ2-3, with a possible D match to TRBD1 (6 bases). This CDR3 comprises 14 residues. V dropped 2 bases and J dropped 2 bases, with 9 bases sitting between them. The germline V gene encodes CDR1 SGDLS and CDR2 YYNGEE.